The 3 T cell receptor beta chains listed next were all sequenced from one sample in a study of blood T cell repertoires in COVID-19. The assay was immunoSEQ multiplex PCR, and TCRdb's table has in-frame clones only and misses some. The table lists about 170,000 clones, more than 85% of them singletons. The sequenced sample consisted of peripheral blood. Source of these receptors: a woman older than 75 with COVID-19, enrolled during active disease.

This chain uses TRBV5-4 with TRBJ1-1, with a possible D match to TRBD1 (5 bases). Germline V gene sequence: CDR1 SGHNT, CDR2 YYREEE (reference sequence). The CDR3 is made up of 14 amino acids. V was cut by 1 base and J by 3 bases, with 10 bases left in between. The CDR3 DNA sequence: TGTGCCAGCAGCTTGCCAGGGTTGGACACTGAAGCTTTCTTT. Its protein is CASSLPGLDTEAFF.

This clone was recorded only once. Distinct nucleotide sequences in the sample also encode this CDR3. CDR3 nucleotide sequence: TGCAGCGTCCGCCGGGACAGTAACTATGGCTACACCTTC. It specifies CSVRRDSNYGYTF. V and J are TRBV29-1 and TRBJ1-2; 7 bases agree with TRBD1. Per germline, CDR1 SQVTM and CDR2 ANQGSEA. J was trimmed by 1 base and V by 6 bases; bases with no gene match: 5. This CDR3 spans 13 amino acids.

The rearrangement links TRBV3-1 (or the pseudogene TRBV3-2) to TRBJ2-7; 15 nucleotides match TRBD2. With 0 bases clipped from V and 6 bases from J, the junction kept 6 bases outside the gene matches. The CDR3 is 17 amino acids. Germline CDR1 reads LGHDT; CDR2 reads YNNKEL (reference sequence). The CDR3 DNA reads as TGTGCCAGCAGCCAAGAAGGACTAGCGGGAGGGCCGGGCGAGCAGTACTTC. Residues: CASSQEGLAGGPGEQYF.